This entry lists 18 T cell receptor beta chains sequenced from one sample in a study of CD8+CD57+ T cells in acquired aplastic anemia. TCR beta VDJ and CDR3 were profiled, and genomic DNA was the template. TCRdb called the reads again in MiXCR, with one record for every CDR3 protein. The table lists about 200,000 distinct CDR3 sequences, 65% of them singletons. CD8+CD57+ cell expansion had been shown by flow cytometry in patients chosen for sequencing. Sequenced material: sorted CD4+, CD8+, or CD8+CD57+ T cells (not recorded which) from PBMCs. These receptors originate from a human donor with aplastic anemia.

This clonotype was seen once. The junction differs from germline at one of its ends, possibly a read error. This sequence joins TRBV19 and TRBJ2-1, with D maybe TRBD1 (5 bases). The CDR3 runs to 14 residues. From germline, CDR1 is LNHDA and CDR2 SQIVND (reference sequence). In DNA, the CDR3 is TGTGCCAGTAGTCTCGACAGAGATAACAATGAGCAGCTCTTC. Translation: CASSLDRDNNEQLF.

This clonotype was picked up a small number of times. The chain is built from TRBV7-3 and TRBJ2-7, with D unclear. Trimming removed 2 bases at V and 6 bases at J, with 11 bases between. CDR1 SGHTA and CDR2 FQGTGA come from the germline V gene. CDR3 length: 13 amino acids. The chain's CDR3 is CASSLHGPGEQYF. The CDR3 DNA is TGTGCCAGCAGCTTACACGGGCCGGGCGAGCAGTACTTC.

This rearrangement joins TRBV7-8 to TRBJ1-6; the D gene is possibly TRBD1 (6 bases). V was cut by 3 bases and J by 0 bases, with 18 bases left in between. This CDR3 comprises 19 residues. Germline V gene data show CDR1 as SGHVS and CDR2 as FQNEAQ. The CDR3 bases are TGTGCCAGCAGCTTCAGCAGGGGATATCCTAGCTCCTATAATTCACCCCTCCACTTT. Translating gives CASSFSRGYPSSYNSPLHF.

The CDR3 sequence is CSARLLGGEETQYF. In DNA, the CDR3 is TGCAGTGCTAGACTGTTGGGAGGGGAAGAGACCCAGTACTTC. The chain links TRBV20-1 to TRBJ2-5, with 7 bases that match TRBD2. V shed 2 bases and J 3 bases; nucleotides not matched to a gene: 6. CDR3 length: 14 residues. In germline, CDR1 is DFQATT, CDR2 SNEGSKA (reference sequence).

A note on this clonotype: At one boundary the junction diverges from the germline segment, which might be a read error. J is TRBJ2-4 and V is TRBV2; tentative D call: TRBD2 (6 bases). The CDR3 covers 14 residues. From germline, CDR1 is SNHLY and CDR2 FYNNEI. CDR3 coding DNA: TGTACCAGCAGCTCGGAGGGGACGTTAGACATTCAGTACTTC. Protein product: CTSSSEGTLDIQYF. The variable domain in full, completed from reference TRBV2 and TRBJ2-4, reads EPEVTQTPSHQVTQMGQEVILRCVPISNHLYFYWYRQILGQKVEFLVSFYNNEISEKSEIFDDQFSVERPDGSNFTLKIRSTKLEDSAMYFCTSSSEGTLDIQYFGAGTRLSVL.

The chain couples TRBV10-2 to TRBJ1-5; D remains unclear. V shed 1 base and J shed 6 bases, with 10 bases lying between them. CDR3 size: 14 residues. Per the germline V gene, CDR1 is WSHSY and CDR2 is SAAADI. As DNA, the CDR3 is TGCGCCAGCAGTGAGTTATCCCTGGGTCAGCCCCAGCATTTT. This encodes CASSELSLGQPQHF.

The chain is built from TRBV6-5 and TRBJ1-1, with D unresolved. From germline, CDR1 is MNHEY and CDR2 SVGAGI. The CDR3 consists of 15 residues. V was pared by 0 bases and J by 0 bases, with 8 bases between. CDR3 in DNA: TGTGCCAGCAGTTACTCGATGCCCCTGAACACTGAAGCTTTCTTT. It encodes CASSYSMPLNTEAFF.

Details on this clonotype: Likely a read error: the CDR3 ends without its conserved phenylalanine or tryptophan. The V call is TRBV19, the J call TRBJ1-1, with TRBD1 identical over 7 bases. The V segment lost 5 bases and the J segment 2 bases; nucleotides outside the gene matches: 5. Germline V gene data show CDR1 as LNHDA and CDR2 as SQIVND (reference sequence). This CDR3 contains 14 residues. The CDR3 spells CASSRQGINTEAFL. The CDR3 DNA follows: TGTGCCAGTAGTCGACAGGGCATCAACACTGAAGCTTTCCTT.

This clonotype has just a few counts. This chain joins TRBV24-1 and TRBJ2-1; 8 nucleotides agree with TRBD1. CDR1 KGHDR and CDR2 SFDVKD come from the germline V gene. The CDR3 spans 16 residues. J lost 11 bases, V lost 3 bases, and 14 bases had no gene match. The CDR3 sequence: CATSDPSGQAPIQQFF. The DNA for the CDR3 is TGTGCCACCAGTGATCCTTCGGGACAGGCCCCAATTCAGCAGTTCTTC.

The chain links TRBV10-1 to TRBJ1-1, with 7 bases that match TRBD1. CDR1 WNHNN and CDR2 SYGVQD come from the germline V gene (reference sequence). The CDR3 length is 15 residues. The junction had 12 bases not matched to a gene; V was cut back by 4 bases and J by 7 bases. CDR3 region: CASSGTGRHHGEAFF. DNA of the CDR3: TGCGCCAGCAGTGGGACAGGCCGCCACCACGGTGAAGCTTTCTTT.

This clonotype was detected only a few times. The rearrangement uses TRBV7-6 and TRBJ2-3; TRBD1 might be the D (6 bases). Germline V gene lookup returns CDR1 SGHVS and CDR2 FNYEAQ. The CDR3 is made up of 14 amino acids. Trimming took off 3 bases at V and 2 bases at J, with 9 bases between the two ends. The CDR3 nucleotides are TGTGCCAGCAGCTTGAGGGGGAACACAGATACGCAGTATTTT. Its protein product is CASSLRGNTDTQYF.

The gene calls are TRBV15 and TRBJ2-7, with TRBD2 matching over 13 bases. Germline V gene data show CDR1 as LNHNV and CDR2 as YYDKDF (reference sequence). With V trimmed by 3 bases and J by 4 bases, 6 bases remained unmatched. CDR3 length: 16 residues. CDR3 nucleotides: TGTGCCACCAGCAGCCCCGGGACTAGCGGGGTGTACGAGCAGTACTTC. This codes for CATSSPGTSGVYEQYF.

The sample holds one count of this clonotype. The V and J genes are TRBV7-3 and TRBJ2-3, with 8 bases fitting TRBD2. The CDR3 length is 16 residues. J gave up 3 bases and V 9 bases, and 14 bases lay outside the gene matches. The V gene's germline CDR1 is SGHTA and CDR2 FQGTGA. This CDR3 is CASSEQGSSGTDTQYF. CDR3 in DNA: TGTGCCAGTAGCGAACAAGGCTCTAGCGGGACAGATACGCAGTATTTT.

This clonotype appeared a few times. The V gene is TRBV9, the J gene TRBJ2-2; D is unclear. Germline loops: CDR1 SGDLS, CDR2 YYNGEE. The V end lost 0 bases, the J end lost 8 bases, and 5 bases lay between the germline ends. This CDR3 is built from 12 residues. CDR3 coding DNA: TGTGCCAGCAGCGTAGCAGAAGGGGAGCTGTTTTTT. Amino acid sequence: CASSVAEGELFF.

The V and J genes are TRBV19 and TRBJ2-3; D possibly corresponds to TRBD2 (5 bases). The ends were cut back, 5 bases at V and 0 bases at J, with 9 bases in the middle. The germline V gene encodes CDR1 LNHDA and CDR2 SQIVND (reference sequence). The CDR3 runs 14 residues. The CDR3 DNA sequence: TGTGCCAGTAGTGATCCGGGGAGCACAGATACGCAGTATTTT. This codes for CASSDPGSTDTQYF. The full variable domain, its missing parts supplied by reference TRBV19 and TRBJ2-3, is DGGITQSPKYLFRKEGQNVTLSCEQNLNHDAMYWYRQDPGQGLRLIYYSQIVNDFQKGDIAEGYSVSREKKESFPLTVTSAQKNPTAFYLCASSDPGSTDTQYFGPGTRLTVL.

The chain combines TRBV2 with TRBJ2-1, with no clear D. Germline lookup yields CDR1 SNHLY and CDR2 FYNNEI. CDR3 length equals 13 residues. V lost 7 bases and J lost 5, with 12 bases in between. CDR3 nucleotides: TGTGCCAGCACCCAAGGGTTAGACAATGAGCAGTTCTTC. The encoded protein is CASTQGLDNEQFF.

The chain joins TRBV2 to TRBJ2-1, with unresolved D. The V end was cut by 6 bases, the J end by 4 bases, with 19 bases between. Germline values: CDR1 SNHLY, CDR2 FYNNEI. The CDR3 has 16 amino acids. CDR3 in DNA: TGTGCCAGCAGCTTAGTATCCGCTTCTAGGTACAATGAGCAGTTCTTC. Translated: CASSLVSASRYNEQFF. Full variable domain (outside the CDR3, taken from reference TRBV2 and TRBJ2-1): EPEVTQTPSHQVTQMGQEVILRCVPISNHLYFYWYRQILGQKVEFLVSFYNNEISEKSEIFDDQFSVERPDGSNFTLKIRSTKLEDSAMYFCASSLVSASRYNEQFFGPGTRLTVL.

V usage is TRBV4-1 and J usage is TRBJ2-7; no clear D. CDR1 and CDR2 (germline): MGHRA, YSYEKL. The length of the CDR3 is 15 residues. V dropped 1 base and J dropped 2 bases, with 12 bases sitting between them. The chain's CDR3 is CASSQGVGSAYEQYF. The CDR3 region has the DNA TGCGCCAGCAGCCAAGGAGTAGGCAGCGCCTACGAGCAGTACTTC.